The 23 T cell receptor beta chains below come from one sample, sequenced in a study of T-cell reconstitution after alpha-beta-depleted transplantation in children. The library targeted TCRbeta and was prepared with unique molecular identifiers. In TCRdb, the PCR reads were re-called with MiXCR into one record per CDR3 protein. The sample holds about 640,000 distinct CDR3 sequences; around 17% are singletons and the top ten take 0.8% to 1.1%. The sample consisted of PBMCs from the stem cell graft donor, taken from the stem cell graft. The receptor set was obtained from a human donor who donated a stem cell graft to a child with acute myeloid leukemia.

In this sample, this clonotype turned up many times. This chain joins TRBV7-6 and TRBJ2-1; D unresolved. Germline CDR1 and CDR2: SGHVS and FNYEAQ. Trimming cost V 5 bases and J 0 bases, with 11 bases left between them. The CDR3 contains 15 residues. CDR3 nucleotide sequence: TGTGCCAGCAGCCTAACGGAAGGCTCCTACAATGAGCAGTTCTTC. Translation: CASSLTEGSYNEQFF. Full variable domain (outside the CDR3, taken from reference TRBV7-6 and TRBJ2-1): GAGVSQSPRYKVTKRGQDVALRCDPISGHVSLYWYRQALGQGPEFLTYFNYEAQQDKSGLPNDRFSAERPEGSISTLTIQRTEQRDSAMYRCASSLTEGSYNEQFFGPGTRLTVL.

Many counts were recorded for this clonotype. This chain joins TRBV20-1 and TRBJ2-5; D gene ambiguous. Germline CDR1 and CDR2: DFQATT and SNEGSKA (reference sequence). This CDR3 region has 11 residues. The V and J ends lost 1 base and 4 bases respectively, with 4 bases between them. This chain's CDR3 is CSARVIETQYF. CDR3 coding DNA: TGCAGTGCTAGAGTAATAGAGACCCAGTACTTC.

This clonotype occurred many times. In nucleotides, the CDR3 is TGTGCCAGCAGTTTGTACGACCCGGGACAGAACTACAATGAGCAGTTCTTC. Its protein product is CASSLYDPGQNYNEQFF. This chain connects TRBV7-8 to TRBJ2-1, with 7 positions matching TRBD1. The germline gives CDR1 SGHVS, CDR2 FQNEAQ. This CDR3 has 17 amino acids. V dropped 6 bases and J dropped 3; count of bases not matched to a gene: 14.

CDR3 bases: TGTGCCAGCAGTTACAGGGGCTCCTATAATTCACCCCTCCACTTT. It codes for CASSYRGSYNSPLHF. V gene TRBV12-3 or TRBV12-4 combines with J gene TRBJ1-6; 7 nucleotides match TRBD1. This CDR3 is built from 15 residues. Germline trimming cut 4 bases from V and 0 bases from J; bases unmatched to any gene: 0.

The table lists this clonotype with many counts. This rearrangement joins TRBV12-3 or TRBV12-4 to TRBJ1-6; D perhaps matches TRBD1 (6 bases). Trimming shortened V by 6 bases and J by 6 bases, and 15 bases separated the two germline ends. This CDR3 spans 15 amino acids. The CDR3 region is CASSETGKGNSPLHF. The CDR3, as DNA: TGTGCCAGCAGCGAAACAGGGAAGGGTAATTCACCCCTCCACTTT.

This clonotype was seen ten or more times. The V gene is TRBV13, the J gene TRBJ2-1; 8 bases match TRBD1. After removal of 5 bases from V and 1 base from J, the junction contained 7 bases not matched to a gene. The CDR3 is made up of 16 amino acids. CDR1 and CDR2 (germline): PRHDT, FYEKMQ (reference sequence). Here the CDR3 DNA reads TGTGCCAGCAGCGGACGGACAGGGCGATCCTACAATGAGCAGTTCTTC. Protein product: CASSGRTGRSYNEQFF.

The J gene is TRBJ1-5, the V gene TRBV15; D is unresolved. Trimming left V 5 bases short and J 0 bases short, with 8 bases between. In germline, CDR1 is LNHNV, CDR2 YYDKDF (reference sequence). The CDR3 has 14 residues. The CDR3 DNA reads TGTGCCACCAGCTTTTTCGATAGCAATCAGCCCCAGCATTTT. It codes for CATSFFDSNQPQHF.

A few counts support this clonotype. J is TRBJ2-5 and V is TRBV6-5, with TRBD2 identical over 10 bases. Trimming took 2 bases from V and 0 from J; bases not matched to a gene: 6. The CDR3 consists of 17 residues. CDR1 is MNHEY and CDR2 is SVGAGI in the germline V gene. CDR3 DNA: TGTGCCAGCAGTTACCGGGGTAGCGGGGGGTACCAAGAGACCCAGTACTTC. Its translation: CASSYRGSGGYQETQYF.

This rearrangement joins TRBV7-9 to TRBJ2-1, with 7 bases that match TRBD1. The CDR3 is 14 residues long. Germline CDR1 and CDR2: SEHNR and FQNEAQ (reference sequence). The V gene end was trimmed by 10 bases and the J gene end by 3 bases; junction bases not matched to a gene: 9. CDR3 region: CATHRQGGYNEQFF. CDR3 DNA sequence: TGTGCCACCCACCGACAGGGTGGCTACAATGAGCAGTTCTTC.

At least ten counts were recorded for this clonotype. The V call is TRBV5-1, the J call TRBJ1-1, with D hard to call. The ends were cut back, 3 bases at V and 0 bases at J, with 9 bases in the middle. This CDR3 is built from 14 residues. From germline, CDR1 is SGHRS and CDR2 YFSETQ. The DNA for the CDR3 is TGCGCCAGCAGCTCGAACTTTCTGAACACTGAAGCTTTCTTT. Its protein product is CASSSNFLNTEAFF. The variable domain in full, with the rest retrieved from reference TRBV5-1 and TRBJ1-1, is KAGVTQTPRYLIKTRGQQVTLSCSPISGHRSVSWYQQTPGQGLQFLFEYFSETQRNKGNFPGRFSGRQFSNSRSEMNVSTLELGDSALYLCASSSNFLNTEAFFGQGTRLTVV.

This clonotype was seen many times. V and J are TRBV29-1 and TRBJ1-5; TRBD1 might be the D (5 bases). Looked up from germline, CDR1 is SQVTM and CDR2 is ANQGSEA. The ends were cut back, 7 bases at V and 4 bases at J, with 17 bases in the middle. The CDR3 covers 14 residues. Written as DNA, the CDR3 is TGCAGCGCCAAAGTTGCAGGACATAATCAGCCCCAGCATTTT. Protein: CSAKVAGHNQPQHF.

This clonotype was picked up many times. The chain couples TRBV20-1 to TRBJ2-1, with TRBD2 matching over 9 bases. CDR1 is DFQATT, CDR2 SNEGSKA, per germline (reference sequence). V lost 0 bases, J lost 0 bases, and 6 bases stayed unmatched. The CDR3 is made up of 17 amino acids. CDR3: CSARESGGPNSYNEQFF. The CDR3 DNA follows: TGCAGTGCTAGAGAAAGCGGGGGGCCTAACTCCTACAATGAGCAGTTCTTC.

This clonotype was observed many times. The chain employs TRBV20-1 and TRBJ1-3, with a tentative D call TRBD1 (6 bases). The germline V gene encodes CDR1 DFQATT and CDR2 SNEGSKA (reference sequence). The CDR3 loop spans 13 amino acids. V was shortened by 2 bases and J by 3 bases, with 8 bases between the two germline ends. CDR3 DNA: TGCAGTGCTAGATACAGGGATGGAAACACCATATATTTT. Translation gives CSARYRDGNTIYF.

The rearrangement joins TRBV6-2 or TRBV6-3 to TRBJ2-1, with TRBD1 identical over 9 bases. V dropped 5 bases and J dropped 9; count of bases not matched to a gene: 8. Germline V gene lookup returns CDR1 MNHEY and CDR2 SVGEGT. The CDR3 extends over 14 amino acids. The CDR3 protein is CASSLRDRVGEQFF. The CDR3 DNA is TGTGCCAGCAGTCTCCGGGACAGGGTTGGTGAGCAGTTCTTC.

The chain combines TRBV30 with TRBJ2-3; 8 nucleotides align to TRBD2. The CDR3 has 16 amino acids. CDR1 and CDR2 from the germline V gene are GTSNPN and SVGIG (reference sequence). Germline trimming cut 6 bases from V and 2 bases from J; bases unmatched to any gene: 13. In nucleotides, the CDR3 is TGTGCCTGCCTGGGGGGAGCGGGGGCCATCACAGATACGCAGTATTTT. As protein: CACLGGAGAITDTQYF.

This sequence joins TRBV4-3 and TRBJ1-1; D is perhaps TRBD1 (6 bases). Trimming took 5 bases from V and 7 from J, leaving 20 bases between them. CDR3 length: 15 residues. The germline CDR1 and CDR2 sequences are LGHNA and YSLEER. The CDR3 DNA reads TGCGCCAGCAGCTCGCTCTACGAGGGGGAAGATGAAGCTTTCTTT. This sequence encodes CASSSLYEGEDEAFF.

In its sample, this clonotype was seen a few times. This sequence joins TRBV5-1 and TRBJ2-3, with 11 bases lining up with TRBD2. Trimming cost V 4 bases and J 5 bases; bases outside gene matches: 12. CDR3 length: 17 amino acids. Per the germline V gene, CDR1 is SGHRS and CDR2 is YFSETQ. CDR3 bases: TGCGCCAGCAGCGAAGGACTAGCGGGCTCTTTAGGAGATACGCAGTATTTT. This translates into CASSEGLAGSLGDTQYF.

In its sample, this clonotype was seen many times. The V gene is TRBV20-1, the J gene TRBJ1-1; D is perhaps TRBD1 (6 bases). Germline CDR1 and CDR2: DFQATT and SNEGSKA (reference sequence). V was clipped by 1 base and J by 12 bases, with 12 bases between them. The CDR3 spans 11 residues. This CDR3 is CSARADRFSFF. In DNA form, the CDR3 reads TGCAGTGCTAGAGCCGACAGGTTTTCTTTCTTT.

The V and J genes are TRBV27 and TRBJ1-1; D possibly corresponds to TRBD1 (5 bases). The CDR3 covers 13 residues. CDR1 and CDR2 (germline): MNHEY, SMNVEV (reference sequence). V lost 2 bases to trimming and J lost 11 bases, with 15 bases between them. Here the CDR3 DNA reads TGTGCCAGCAGTTTAGGAAGGGCAGGGAAGGCTTTCTTT. It yields the protein CASSLGRAGKAFF.

This rearrangement joins TRBV5-1 to TRBJ1-1; no clear D gene. Germline V lookup: CDR1 SGHRS, CDR2 YFSETQ. This CDR3 has 14 amino acids. V dropped 0 bases and J dropped 2 bases, with 8 bases sitting between them. The CDR3 bases are TGCGCCAGCAGCTTGGACATTCCTAACACTGAAGCTTTCTTT. This translates into CASSLDIPNTEAFF.

The table lists this clonotype with many counts. The genes are TRBV20-1 and TRBJ2-7; the match to TRBD1 covers 9 bases. V gave up 5 bases and J gave up 1 base; unmatched junction bases: 9. The CDR3 totals 15 residues. The germline V gene encodes CDR1 DFQATT and CDR2 SNEGSKA (reference sequence). The CDR3 region is CSAPRGQGPSYEQYF. DNA for the CDR3: TGCAGTGCTCCGAGGGGACAGGGTCCGTCCTACGAGCAGTACTTC.

This clonotype has a count of ten or more. The chain couples TRBV20-1 to TRBJ1-2; D is undetermined. The V end lost 6 bases, the J end lost 4 bases, and 12 bases lay between the germline ends. CDR1 and CDR2 (germline): DFQATT, SNEGSKA (reference sequence). The CDR3 runs 12 residues. The CDR3 region has the DNA TGCAGTGCCCTAGGCGACCGCTATGGCTACACCTTC. Translation: CSALGDRYGYTF.

The chain joins TRBV25-1 to TRBJ1-4; 7 bases line up with TRBD1. Germline CDR1 is MGHDK and CDR2 is SYGVNS. J lost 7 bases, V lost 8 bases, and 10 bases had no gene match. The CDR3 has 14 residues. CDR3 sequence (DNA): TGTGCCAGCGGCGGAAGGGGGCGCACTGAAAAACTGTTTTTT. Its translation: CASGGRGRTEKLFF.